These T cell receptor beta chains were read from a single sample in a study of PD-1 blockade in classical Hodgkin lymphoma. Some clones are missing from TCRdb's copy, which holds only in-frame ones; the method was immunoSEQ multiplex PCR. Here the sample spans under 40,000 clones, just over 75% being singletons. The starting material was peripheral blood mononuclear cells (PBMCs), obtained before the fourth cycle of nivolumab. These receptors originate from a human donor with classical Hodgkin lymphoma. CDR3s include the opening cysteine and the closing phenylalanine or tryptophan. A D gene is named only where the DNA matches it firmly. Clone size is given for some rows only: seen once, a few or many times, or a class if the clone is expanded.

16 TRBJ1-5 TRBD1 TRBV7-2 NA TGTGCCAGCAGCACCACAGGGGGAAGTGGAAATCAGCCCCAGCATTTT CASSTTGGSGNQPQHF
20 TRBJ2-1 TRBD2 TRBV27 NA TGTGCCAGCAGTTTACGGCGGGGGGTTTCGGCTTTTCGGGACTACAATGAGCAGTTCTTC CASSLRRGVSAFRDYNEQFF
15 TRBJ1-6 NA TRBV6-6 NA TGTGCCAGCAGTTACGACGCAGGGCAGGGGTCACCCCTCCACTTT CASSYDAGQGSPLHF
11 TRBJ1-2 NA TRBV7-8 once TGTGCCAGCAGCCCCTTATATGGCTACACCTTC CASSPLYGYTF
12 TRBJ1-5 NA TRBV29-1 NA TGCAGCGTTCAGGACACCAATCAGCCCCAGCATTTT CSVQDTNQPQHF
12 TRBJ1-2 NA TRBV7-9 NA TGTGCCAGCAGCTTAGACAACTATGGCTACACCTTC CASSLDNYGYTF
14 TRBJ2-5 TRBD1 TRBV11-3 NA TGTGCCAGCAGCGCGAACTGGGACAGAGAGACCCAGTACTTC CASSANWDRETQYF
17 TRBJ2-3 TRBD1 TRBV11-1 once TGTGCCAGCAGCTTAGGTCCGGGACAGTATCTATTCAGCGGGCAGTATTTT CASSLGPGQYLFSGQYF
15 TRBJ1-2 NA TRBV6-5 NA TGTGCCAGCAGTTACTCGTTGGGGGGGATCTATGGCTACACCTTC CASSYSLGGIYGYTF
13 TRBJ1-4 NA TRBV25-1 NA TGTGCCAGCAGAGGGAGGGTTGGTGAAAAACTGTTTTTT CASRGRVGEKLFF
12 TRBJ1-2 NA TRBV10-3 NA TGTGCCATCGGAGAGTCCTCCTATGGCTACACCTTC CAIGESSYGYTF
14 TRBJ2-7 NA TRBV6-1 NA TGTGCCAGCAGTGACTCATTGATCCTTTACGAGCAGTACTTC CASSDSLILYEQYF
13 TRBJ2-5 NA TRBV4-1 NA TGCGCCAGCAGCCAAGATTCTGGGGAGACCCAGTACTTC CASSQDSGETQYF
13 TRBJ1-1 NA TRBV7-2 NA TGTGCCAGCAGCTTAGTGGTAGGGAATAAAGCTTTCTTT CASSLVVGNKAFF
15 TRBJ2-1 NA TRBV25-1 NA TGTGCCAGCAGTGAAAGGGACGGCTCCTACAATGAGCAGTTCTTC CASSERDGSYNEQFF
13 TRBJ1-2 NA TRBV29-1 once TGCAGCGCAGGATACCAGACGAACTATGGCTACACCTTC CSAGYQTNYGYTF
14 TRBJ2-3 NA TRBV6-1 NA TGTGCCAGCAGCGACTGGGGAGGCACAGATACGCAGTATTTT CASSDWGGTDTQYF
16 TRBJ1-1 TRBD1 TRBV7-8 NA TGTGCCAGCAGCTTAGGGGGAAGGGGGCTGGGGACTGAAGCTTTCTTT CASSLGGRGLGTEAFF
14 TRBJ1-2 TRBD1 TRBV7-9 NA TGTGCCAGCAGCCTAGGACAGGGTTTATATGGCTACACCTTC CASSLGQGLYGYTF
13 TRBJ1-1 NA TRBV18 NA TGTGCCAGCTCACCTAGCGCAAACACTGAAGCTTTCTTT CASSPSANTEAFF
16 TRBJ2-7 NA TRBV4-1 NA TGCGCCAGCAGCCAAGAAAACAGTCCCAGCTCCTACGAGCAGTACTTC CASSQENSPSSYEQYF
14 TRBJ2-7 TRBD2 TRBV7-2 NA TGTGCCAGCAGCTATAGCGGGGGTACCTACGAGCAGTACTTC CASSYSGGTYEQYF
15 TRBJ2-7 TRBD1 TRBV9 once TGTGCCAGCAGCCCGGGAGGACAGGGGGTGTACGAGCAGTACTTC CASSPGGQGVYEQYF
18 TRBJ2-3 TRBD1 TRBV4-3 NA TGCGCCAGCAGCCAAGACTTCGTGACAGGGTTCTTGGCAGATACGCAGTATTTT CASSQDFVTGFLADTQYF
14 TRBJ2-2 NA TRBV4-3 NA TGCGCCAGCAGCCAAGTAACTAACACCGGGGAGCTGTTTTTT CASSQVTNTGELFF
15 TRBJ1-2 TRBD1 TRBV28 NA TGTGCCAGCAGGGGGCCGGACAGGGGGCTTTATGGCTACACCTTC CASRGPDRGLYGYTF